The rows below give T cell receptor beta chains drawn from one sample of a study of OX40 agonist ivuxolimab in advanced cancers. Repertoires were generated with immunoSEQ multiplex PCR, while TCRdb's copy carries only in-frame clones and drops some. Of under 60,000 clones listed, about nine tenths are singletons. Sequenced here: CD4+ or CD8+ T cells sorted from blood, sampled in a trial of the OX40 agonist ivuxolimab. These receptors all stem from an adult with an advanced solid tumor such as melanoma, head and neck, liver or kidney cancer. Both conserved end residues are part of each CDR3. D genes are given only for firm matches. Some rows mark clone size as missing; the rest say once, few, many or name a class of expanded clone.

size	D	V	J	CDR3	DNA
-	-	TRBV28	TRBJ1-6	CASSPTVLGSPLHF	TGTGCCAGCAGCCCAACAGTTTTGGGTTCACCCCTCCACTTT
-	TRBD1	TRBV5-1	TRBJ2-2	CASRQGAGDTGELFF	TGCGCCAGCCGGCAGGGGGCAGGGGACACCGGGGAGCTGTTTTTT
-	-	TRBV6-6	TRBJ2-5	CASSYSPGLPGETQYF	TGTGCCAGCAGTTACTCGCCAGGCCTCCCCGGAGAGACCCAGTACTTC
-	-	TRBV7-3	TRBJ2-5	CASSLTNGRGETQYF	TGTGCCAGCAGCTTAACGAACGGAAGGGGAGAGACCCAGTACTTC
-	-	TRBV7-3	TRBJ2-1	CASSSSGNEQFF	TGTGCCAGCAGCTCAAGCGGGAATGAGCAGTTCTTC
-	TRBD1	TRBV9	TRBJ1-3	CASSVGGQGDGNTIYF	TGTGCCAGCAGCGTAGGGGGACAGGGGGATGGAAACACCATATATTTT
-	TRBD1	TRBV28	TRBJ2-7	CASSTGDPYEQYF	TGTGCCAGCAGTACAGGGGACCCCTACGAGCAGTACTTC
once	TRBD1	TRBV7-2	TRBJ2-7	CASSSRPGTVGPSYEQYF	TGTGCCAGCAGCTCCAGACCCGGGACAGTCGGGCCCTCCTACGAGCAGTACTTC
-	-	TRBV7-8	TRBJ2-6	CASSSHYSGANVLTF	TGTGCCAGCAGCTCTCATTATTCTGGGGCCAACGTCCTGACTTTC
once	-	TRBV2	TRBJ1-3	CASSSRGLSSSGNTIYF	TGTGCCAGCAGCTCGCGGGGGCTGTCGAGCTCTGGAAACACCATATATTTT
-	-	TRBV20-1	TRBJ1-1	CSASDGTEAFF	TGCAGTGCTAGTGATGGCACTGAAGCTTTCTTT
-	-	TRBV18	TRBJ2-5	CASSPGQQETQYF	TGTGCCAGCTCACCAGGACAGCAAGAGACCCAGTACTTC
-	-	TRBV30	TRBJ1-6	CAWSFAHVGSPLHF	TGTGCCTGGAGTTTCGCGCATGTAGGTTCACCCCTCCACTTT
-	-	TRBV10-1	TRBJ2-7	CAPFWDIAYEQYF	TGCGCCCCTTTTTGGGACATCGCCTACGAGCAGTACTTC
-	TRBD1	TRBV28	TRBJ1-2	CASSFGGQANYGYTF	TGTGCCAGCAGTTTTGGGGGACAGGCTAACTATGGCTACACCTTC
-	-	TRBV9	TRBJ1-1	CASSVELNTEAFF	TGTGCCAGCAGCGTAGAATTGAACACTGAAGCTTTCTTT
-	-	TRBV29-1	TRBJ2-1	CSQRRAGGSGEQFF	TGCAGCCAAAGAAGGGCTGGGGGATCCGGTGAGCAGTTCTTC
-	-	TRBV28	TRBJ2-1	CASSQNSGQRGNEQFF	TGTGCCAGCAGCCAAAATTCGGGACAACGGGGCAATGAGCAGTTCTTC
-	TRBD2	TRBV6-1	TRBJ2-5	CASSDGGGVETQYF	TGTGCCAGCAGTGACGGCGGGGGGGTGGAGACCCAGTACTTC
-	-	TRBV6-1	TRBJ2-3	CASRLEETSTDTQYF	TGTGCCAGCAGATTAGAGGAAACTAGCACAGATACGCAGTATTTT
-	TRBD2	TRBV15	TRBJ2-3	CATLNDSGGHTDTQYF	TGTGCCACCCTCAATGATAGCGGGGGCCACACAGATACGCAGTATTTT
-	-	TRBV7-3	TRBJ2-5	CASSLSLGETQYF	TGTGCCAGCAGCTTGTCCCTCGGGGAGACCCAGTACTTC